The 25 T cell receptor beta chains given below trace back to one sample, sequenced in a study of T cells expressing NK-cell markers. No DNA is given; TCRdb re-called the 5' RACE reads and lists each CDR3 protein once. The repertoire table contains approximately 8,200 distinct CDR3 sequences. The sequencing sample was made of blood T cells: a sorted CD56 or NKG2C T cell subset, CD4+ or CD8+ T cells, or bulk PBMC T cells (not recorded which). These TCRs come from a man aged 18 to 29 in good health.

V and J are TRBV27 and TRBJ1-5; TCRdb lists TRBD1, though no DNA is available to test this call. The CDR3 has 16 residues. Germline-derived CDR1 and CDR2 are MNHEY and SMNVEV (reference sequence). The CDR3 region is CASSSKTGDGNQPQHF.

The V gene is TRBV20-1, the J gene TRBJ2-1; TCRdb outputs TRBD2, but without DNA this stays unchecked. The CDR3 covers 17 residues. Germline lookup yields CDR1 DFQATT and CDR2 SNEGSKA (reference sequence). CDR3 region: CSARGPLPSGKHNEQFF.

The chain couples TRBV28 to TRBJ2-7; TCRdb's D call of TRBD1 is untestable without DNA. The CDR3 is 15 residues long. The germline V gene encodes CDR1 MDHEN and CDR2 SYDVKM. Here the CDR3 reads CASSLTGNLFYEQYF.

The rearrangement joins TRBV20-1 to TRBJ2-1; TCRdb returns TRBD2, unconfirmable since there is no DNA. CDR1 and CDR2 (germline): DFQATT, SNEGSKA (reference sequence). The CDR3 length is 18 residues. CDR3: CSAPGTSGRRLSGNEQFF.

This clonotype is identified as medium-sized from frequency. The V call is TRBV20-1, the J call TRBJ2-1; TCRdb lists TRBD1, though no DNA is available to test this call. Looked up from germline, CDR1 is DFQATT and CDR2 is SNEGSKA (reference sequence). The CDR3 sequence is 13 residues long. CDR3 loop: CSAFRAAYNEQFF.

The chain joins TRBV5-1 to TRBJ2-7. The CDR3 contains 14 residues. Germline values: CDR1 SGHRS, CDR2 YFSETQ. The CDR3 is CASSLVGSGLEQYF.

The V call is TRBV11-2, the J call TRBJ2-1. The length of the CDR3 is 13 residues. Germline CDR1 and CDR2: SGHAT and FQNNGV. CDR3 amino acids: CASSLDRFNEQFF.

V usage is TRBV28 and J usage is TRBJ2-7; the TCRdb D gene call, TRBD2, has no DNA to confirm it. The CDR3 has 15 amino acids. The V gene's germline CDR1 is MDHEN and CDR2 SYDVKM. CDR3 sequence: CASRPASGKTYEQYF.

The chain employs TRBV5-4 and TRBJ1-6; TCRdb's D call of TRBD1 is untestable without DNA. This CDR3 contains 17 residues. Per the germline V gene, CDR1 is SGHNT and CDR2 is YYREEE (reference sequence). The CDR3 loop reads CASSLVFSGHLNSPLHF.

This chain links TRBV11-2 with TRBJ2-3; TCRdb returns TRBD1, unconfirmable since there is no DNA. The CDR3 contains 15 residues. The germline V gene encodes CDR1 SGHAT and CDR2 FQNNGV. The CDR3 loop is CASSPLGSVKDTQYF.

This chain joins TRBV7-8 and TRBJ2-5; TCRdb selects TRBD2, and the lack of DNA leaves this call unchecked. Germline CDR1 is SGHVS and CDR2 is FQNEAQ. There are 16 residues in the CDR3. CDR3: CASSFQLTGLQETQYF.

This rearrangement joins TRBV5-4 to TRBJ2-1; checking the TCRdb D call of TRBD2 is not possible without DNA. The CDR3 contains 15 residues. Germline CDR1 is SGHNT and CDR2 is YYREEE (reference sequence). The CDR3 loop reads CASSSGTSGISEQFF.

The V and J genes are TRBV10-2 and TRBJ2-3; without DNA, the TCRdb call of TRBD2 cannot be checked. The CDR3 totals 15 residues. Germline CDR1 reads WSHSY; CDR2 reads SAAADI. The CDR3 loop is CASSLEGVSTDTQYF.

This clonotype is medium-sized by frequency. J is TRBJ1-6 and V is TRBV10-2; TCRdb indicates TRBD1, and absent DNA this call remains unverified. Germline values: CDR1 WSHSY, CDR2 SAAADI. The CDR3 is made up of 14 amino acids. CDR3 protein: CASTEASGDSPLHF.

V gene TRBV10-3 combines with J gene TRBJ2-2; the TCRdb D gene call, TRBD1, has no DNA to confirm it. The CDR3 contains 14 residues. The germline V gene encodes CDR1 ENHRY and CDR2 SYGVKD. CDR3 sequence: CAISTGDLAGELFF.

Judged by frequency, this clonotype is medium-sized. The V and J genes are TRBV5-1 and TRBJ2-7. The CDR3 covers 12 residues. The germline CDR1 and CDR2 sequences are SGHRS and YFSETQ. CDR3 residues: CASNGPTYEQYF.

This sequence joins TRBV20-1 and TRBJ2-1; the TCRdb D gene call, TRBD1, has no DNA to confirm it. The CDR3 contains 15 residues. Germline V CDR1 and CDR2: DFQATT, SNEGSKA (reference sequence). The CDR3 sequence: CSARAGHISYNEQFF.

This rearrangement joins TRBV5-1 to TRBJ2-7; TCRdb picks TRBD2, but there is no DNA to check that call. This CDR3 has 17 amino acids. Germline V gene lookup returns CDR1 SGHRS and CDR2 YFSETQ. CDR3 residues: CASSGSPGTSEGYEQYF. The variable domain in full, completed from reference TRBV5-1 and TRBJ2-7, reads KAGVTQTPRYLIKTRGQQVTLSCSPISGHRSVSWYQQTPGQGLQFLFEYFSETQRNKGNFPGRFSGRQFSNSRSEMNVSTLELGDSALYLCASSGSPGTSEGYEQYFGPGTRLTVT.

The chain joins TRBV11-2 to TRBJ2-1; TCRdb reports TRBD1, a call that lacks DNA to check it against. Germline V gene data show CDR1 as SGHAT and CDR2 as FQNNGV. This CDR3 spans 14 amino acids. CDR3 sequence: CASSLAGGYNEQFF.

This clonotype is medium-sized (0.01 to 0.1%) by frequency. CDR3 loop: CSAPTAPPQDTQYF. The chain carries TRBV20-1 and TRBJ2-3; TCRdb outputs TRBD1, but without DNA this stays unchecked. The CDR3 is 14 amino acids. The germline gives CDR1 DFQATT, CDR2 SNEGSKA (reference sequence).

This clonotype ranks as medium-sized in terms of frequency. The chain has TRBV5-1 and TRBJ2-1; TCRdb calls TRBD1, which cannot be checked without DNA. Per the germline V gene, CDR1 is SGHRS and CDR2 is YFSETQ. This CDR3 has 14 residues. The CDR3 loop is CASSSYQGGNEQFF.

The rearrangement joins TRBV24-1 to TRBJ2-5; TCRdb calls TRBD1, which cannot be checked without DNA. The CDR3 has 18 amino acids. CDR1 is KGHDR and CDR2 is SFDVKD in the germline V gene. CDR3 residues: CATSDSRGSTGSAETQYF.

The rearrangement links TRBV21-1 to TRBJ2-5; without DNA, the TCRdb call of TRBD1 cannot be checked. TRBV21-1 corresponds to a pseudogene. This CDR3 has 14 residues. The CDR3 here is CASRPRDRQETQYF.

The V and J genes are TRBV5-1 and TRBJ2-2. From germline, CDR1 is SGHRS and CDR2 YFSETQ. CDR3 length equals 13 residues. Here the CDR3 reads CASSLDRIGELFF.

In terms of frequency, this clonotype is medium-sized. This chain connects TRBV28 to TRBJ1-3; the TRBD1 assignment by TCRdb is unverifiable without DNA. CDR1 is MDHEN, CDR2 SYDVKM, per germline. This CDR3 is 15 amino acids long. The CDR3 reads CASSSGDMAGNTIYF.